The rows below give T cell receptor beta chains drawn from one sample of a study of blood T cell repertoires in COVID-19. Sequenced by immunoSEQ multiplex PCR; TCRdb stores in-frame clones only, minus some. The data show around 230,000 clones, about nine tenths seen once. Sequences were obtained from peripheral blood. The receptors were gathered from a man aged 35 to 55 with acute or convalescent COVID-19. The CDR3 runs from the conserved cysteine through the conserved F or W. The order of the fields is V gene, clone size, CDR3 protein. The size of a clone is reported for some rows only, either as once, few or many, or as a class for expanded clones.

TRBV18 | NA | CASSPLGQHYGYTF
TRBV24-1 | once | CATSEVSGRGTGELFF
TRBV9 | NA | CASSVTGTSGNNEQFF
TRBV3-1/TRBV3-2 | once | CASSHIKLGAYYEQYF
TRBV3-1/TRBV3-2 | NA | CASSQGEVRGYTF
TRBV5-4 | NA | CASSIRQGLGYNSPLHF
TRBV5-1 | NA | CASSWDTPNYGYTF
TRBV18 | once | CASSPPGTGGVGQPQHF
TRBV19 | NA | CASKTGQGENSPLHF
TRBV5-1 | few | CASSLSGTGGPSTGELFF
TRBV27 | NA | CASTAKWDSLYEQYF
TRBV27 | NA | CASSRQLGETQYF
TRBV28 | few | CASTPTSGQGTRELFF
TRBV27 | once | CASSYLGGYEAFF
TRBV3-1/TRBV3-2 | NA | CASSQTVLAGSSNEQFF
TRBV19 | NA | CATSRGNPYNEQFF
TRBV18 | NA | CASSSGTGMTYEQYF
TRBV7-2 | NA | CASSLVQGGGEQYF
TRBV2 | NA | CASSAGELNEQYF
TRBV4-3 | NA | CASSQDVGGGYYEQYF
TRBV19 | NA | CASSIVFNGNTIYF
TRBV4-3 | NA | CASSQRQGETQYF
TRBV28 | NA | CASSALAFETQYF
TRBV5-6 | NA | CASSFAGTGGNQPQHF
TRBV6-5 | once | CASTGHHNSPLHF
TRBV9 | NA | CASSPGTGYNEQFF
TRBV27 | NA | CASSLGAEGGYTF
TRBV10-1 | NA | CASSESPGTSGSREQYF
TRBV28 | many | CASTPGGFGGYTF
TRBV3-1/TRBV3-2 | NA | CASSPRGVGGYTF
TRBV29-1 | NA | CSVVWAAVLPHGYTF